The source of this T cell receptor beta chain is a study of T cells after yellow fever vaccination. Study information: It was SMART-Seq v4 Ultra Low Input that prepared the fractions with low cell numbers.

Regarding this clonotype: Its antigen is currently unknown.

Study-level points and caveats: Post-booster reappearance was seen for most primary-vaccination clones (96% CD4, about 88% CD8). The CD4 compartment and the CD8 compartment contained a small share of clonotypes in common.

CDR3 length: 15 amino acids. V lost 2 bases and J 3 bases, leaving 11 bases between the germline ends. CDR1 and CDR2 from the germline V gene are SGHKS and YYEKEE (reference sequence). As TCR cDNA was made by 5'RACE template switching, a universal primer site and UMIs were added. One entry per CDR3 protein results from TCRdb running MiXCR on the 5' RACE reads. The sample has about 580,000 distinct CDR3 sequences, less than 20% seen once. This TCR came from a man between 18 and 35 years old who received the YFV17D yellow fever vaccine. The source was PBMCs, collected 5 days after the first yellow fever vaccination. The chain has TRBV5-5 and TRBJ2-2, with no clear D. This CDR3 is CASSFSGLHTGELFF. The CDR3 coding sequence is TGTGCCAGCAGCTTTAGTGGCCTGCACACCGGGGAGCTGTTTTTT.